This TCR beta chain emerged from a study of CD8 T cells in Susac syndrome. CD8+ and CD4+ T cells from blood underwent TCR beta sequencing. The study used treatment-naive patients who had stable or active relapsing-remitting disease as multiple sclerosis controls. RNA totalling about 0.45 to 1 ug underwent reverse transcription with random hexamers. TCRdb redid the calling of the immunoSEQ multiplex PCR reads with MiXCR, one entry per CDR3 protein. Here the sample spans fewer than 250,000 distinct CDR3 sequences, approximately 90% being singletons. Germline V gene data show CDR1 as SGHVS and CDR2 as FNYEAQ. The CDR3 loop spans 17 amino acids. Between the trimmed V and J ends, which lost 1 base and 0 bases, there was a span of 12 bases.

The V and J genes are TRBV7-6 and TRBJ1-4; D uncertain. The TCR was taken from a human donor with multiple sclerosis. Sample: CD8+ T cells from PBMCs. In DNA form, the CDR3 reads TGTGCCAGCAGCTTAGATAGCCCGGGATCAACTAATGAAAAACTGTTTTTT. As protein: CASSLDSPGSTNEKLFF.